A selection of T cell receptor beta chains follows, all from one sample in a study of regulatory T cells in long-lasting Graves disease. Using its own MiXCR run on the multiplex PCR reads, TCRdb lists one record per CDR3 protein. This sample has 500,000 to 800,000 distinct CDR3 sequences, with 30% found just once. The specimen comprised peripheral blood mononuclear cells (PBMCs), sampled when the disease was refractory, from a patient treated with antithyroid drugs. These TCRs come from a female donor with Graves disease. Both conserved end residues are part of each CDR3. Each record gives: clone size, D gene, V gene, J gene, CDR3 protein, CDR3 DNA. D genes are given only for firm matches. Not all rows give a size; the values are once, few, many and, for expanded clones, a class.

>few|.|TRBV19|TRBJ1-2
CASSILGATNYGYTF
TGTGCCAGTAGTATATTAGGGGCGACTAACTATGGCTACACCTTC
>.|.|TRBV18|TRBJ1-5
CASSHRDDGNQPQHF
TGTGCCAGCTCACACAGGGATGATGGCAATCAGCCCCAGCATTTT
>few|.|TRBV18|TRBJ2-7
CASSLQTYEQYF
TGTGCCAGCTCACTCCAAACCTACGAGCAGTACTTC
>few|TRBD1|TRBV6-5|TRBJ1-1
CASSYSGDSMNTEAFF
TGTGCCAGCAGTTACTCGGGGGACAGTATGAACACTGAAGCTTTCTTT
>.|.|TRBV2|TRBJ2-5
CASTRSQETQYF
TGTGCCAGCACGAGGTCCCAAGAGACCCAGTACTTC
>many|.|TRBV2|TRBJ2-7
CASGTVNEQYF
TGTGCCAGCGGGACGGTTAACGAGCAGTACTTC
>.|.|TRBV24-1|TRBJ1-2
CATSENGGYTF
TGTGCCACCAGTGAAAACGGCGGCTACACCTTC
>few|TRBD2|TRBV24-1|TRBJ2-5
CATSRGLAEQETQYF
TGTGCCACCAGTCGGGGACTAGCGGAACAAGAGACCCAGTACTTC
>.|.|TRBV29-1|TRBJ1-1
CSVGGFGDQGNTEAFF
TGCAGCGTTGGAGGGTTCGGGGACCAGGGGAACACTGAAGCTTTCTTT
>.|.|TRBV4-1|TRBJ2-5
CASSQERGETQYF
TGCGCCAGCAGCCAAGAGAGGGGCGAGACCCAGTACTTC
>few|.|TRBV6-1|TRBJ1-6
CAIGEGLSPLHF
TGTGCCATCGGAGAGGGGTTGTCACCCCTCCACTTT
>many|.|TRBV2|TRBJ1-4
CASSGRRGEKLFF
TGTGCCAGCAGTGGCCGGCGGGGGGAAAAACTGTTTTTT
>.|.|TRBV6-1|TRBJ2-7
CASTPRTGLGQYF
TGTGCCAGCACCCCCAGGACGGGGCTTGGGCAGTACTTC
>many|.|TRBV6-1|TRBJ1-1
CASSEGATLNTEAFF
TGTGCCAGCAGTGAAGGGGCGACGTTGAACACTGAAGCTTTCTTT
>.|TRBD1|TRBV6-1|TRBJ1-5
CASSPSTGVGNQPQHF
TGTGCCAGCAGCCCCTCGACAGGGGTCGGCAATCAGCCCCAGCATTTT
>.|.|TRBV9|TRBJ2-2
CASSVGVRENTGELFF
TGTGCCAGCAGCGTAGGAGTGCGGGAGAACACCGGGGAGCTGTTTTTT
>few|.|TRBV28|TRBJ1-1
CASREEGSMNTEAFF
TGTGCCAGCAGAGAGGAAGGGTCCATGAACACTGAAGCTTTCTTT
>.|.|TRBV20-1|TRBJ2-7
CSANLLAHEQYF
TGCAGTGCTAACCTACTAGCCCACGAGCAGTACTTC
>.|.|TRBV2|TRBJ1-5
CASRGRYNQPRHF
TGTGCCAGCCGAGGACGGTACAATCAGCCCCGGCATTTT